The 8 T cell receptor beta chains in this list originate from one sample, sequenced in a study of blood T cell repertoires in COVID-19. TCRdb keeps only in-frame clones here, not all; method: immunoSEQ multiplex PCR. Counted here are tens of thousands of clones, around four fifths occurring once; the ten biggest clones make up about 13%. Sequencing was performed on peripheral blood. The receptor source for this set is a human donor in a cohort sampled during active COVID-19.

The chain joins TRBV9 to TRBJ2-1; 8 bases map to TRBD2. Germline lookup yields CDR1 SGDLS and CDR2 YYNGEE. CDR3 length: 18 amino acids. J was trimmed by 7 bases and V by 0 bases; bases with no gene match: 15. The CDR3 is CASSVEVTGLGRRNEQFF. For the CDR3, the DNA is TGTGCCAGCAGCGTAGAGGTTACGGGACTAGGAAGAAGGAATGAGCAGTTCTTC.

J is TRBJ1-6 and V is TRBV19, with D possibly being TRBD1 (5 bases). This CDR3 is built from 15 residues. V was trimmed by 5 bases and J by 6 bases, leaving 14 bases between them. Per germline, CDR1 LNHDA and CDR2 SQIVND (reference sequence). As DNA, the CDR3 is TGTGCCAGTAGTTTGATGGGGCAGGGTAATTCACCCCTCCACTTT. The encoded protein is CASSLMGQGNSPLHF.

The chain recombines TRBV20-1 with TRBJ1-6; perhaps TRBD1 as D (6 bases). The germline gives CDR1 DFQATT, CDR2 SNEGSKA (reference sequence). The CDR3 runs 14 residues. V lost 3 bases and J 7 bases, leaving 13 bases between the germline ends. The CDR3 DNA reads TGCAGTGCTAGTGACAGGACAGCGAATTCACCCCTCCACTTT. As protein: CSASDRTANSPLHF.

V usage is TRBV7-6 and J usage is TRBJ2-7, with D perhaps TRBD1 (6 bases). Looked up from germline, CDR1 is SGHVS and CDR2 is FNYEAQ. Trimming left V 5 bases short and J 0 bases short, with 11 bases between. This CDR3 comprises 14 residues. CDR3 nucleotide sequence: TGTGCCAGCAGCCATGGACAGCACTCCTACGAGCAGTACTTC. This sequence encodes CASSHGQHSYEQYF.

This chain's CDR3 is CASCRQSNQPQHF. Written as DNA, the CDR3 is TGTGCCAGCTGCCGACAGAGCAATCAGCCCCAGCATTTT. The V call is TRBV12-3 or TRBV12-4, the J call TRBJ1-5, with D perhaps TRBD1 (5 bases). CDR3 length: 13 residues. V was trimmed by 8 bases and J by 1 base, leaving 9 bases between them.

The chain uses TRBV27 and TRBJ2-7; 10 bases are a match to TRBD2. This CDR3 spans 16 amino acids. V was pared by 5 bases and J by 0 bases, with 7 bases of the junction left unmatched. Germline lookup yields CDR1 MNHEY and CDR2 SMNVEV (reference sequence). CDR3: CASSPLLAGSSYEQYF. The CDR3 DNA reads TGTGCCAGCAGTCCCTTACTAGCGGGAAGCTCCTACGAGCAGTACTTC.

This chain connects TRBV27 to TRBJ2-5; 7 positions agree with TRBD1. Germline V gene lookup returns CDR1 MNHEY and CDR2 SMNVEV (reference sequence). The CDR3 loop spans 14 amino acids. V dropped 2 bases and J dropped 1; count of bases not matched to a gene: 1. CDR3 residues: CASSLEGAQETQYF. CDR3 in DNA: TGTGCCAGCAGTTTAGAGGGGGCCCAAGAGACCCAGTACTTC.

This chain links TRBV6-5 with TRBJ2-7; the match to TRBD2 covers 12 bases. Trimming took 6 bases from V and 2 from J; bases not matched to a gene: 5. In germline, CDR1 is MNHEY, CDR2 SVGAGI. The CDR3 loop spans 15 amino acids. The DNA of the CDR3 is TGTGCCAGCAGGCCGGGACTAGCGGGTACCTACGAGCAGTACTTC. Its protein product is CASRPGLAGTYEQYF.